Following are 19 T cell receptor beta chains from one sample sequenced in a study of Ad26.COV2.S vaccination and SARS-CoV-2 variants. Using immunoSEQ multiplex PCR, the repertoire was profiled, and TCRdb retains in-frame clones only, with some absent. The sample holds about 390,000 clones, 80% to 90% seen once. Noted treatment: roughly 18 received Ad26.COV2.S at low or high dose, single or two shots; several received placebo; per-sample allocation not given. Sampling was performed 63 days after the first vaccine or placebo injection. The sample in question was peripheral blood, obtained in a trial of Ad26.COV2.S vaccine versus placebo. These receptors were collected from a person aged 18-65 years who received the Ad26.COV2.S COVID-19 vaccine or a placebo.

The chain recombines TRBV15 with TRBJ1-2; D is perhaps TRBD1 (6 bases). V was shortened by 0 bases and J by 5 bases, with 13 bases between the two germline ends. Germline lookup yields CDR1 LNHNV and CDR2 YYDKDF (reference sequence). The length of the CDR3 is 15 residues. The CDR3 DNA reads TGTGCCACCAGCAGAGATCCCGGGACATATTATGGCTACACCTTC. This encodes CATSRDPGTYYGYTF. Using reference TRBV15 and TRBJ1-2 for the parts outside the CDR3, the full variable domain is DAMVIQNPRYQVTQFGKPVTLSCSQTLNHNVMYWYQQKSSQAPKLLFHYYDKDFNNEADTPDNFQSRRPNTSFCFLDIRSPGLGDTAMYLCATSRDPGTYYGYTFGSGTRLTVV.

The CDR3 spells CASSSLGQENQPQHF. CDR3 coding DNA: TGTGCCAGCAGTTCCCTGGGACAGGAAAATCAGCCCCAGCATTTT. This chain connects TRBV27 to TRBJ1-5; 8 nucleotides match TRBD1. Germline CDR1 and CDR2: MNHEY and SMNVEV (reference sequence). The CDR3 covers 15 residues. J gave up 4 bases and V 4 bases, and 6 bases lay outside the gene matches.

V and J are TRBV6-5 and TRBJ2-7; possible D gene TRBD2, 5 bases. V was trimmed by 8 bases and J by 0 bases, leaving 5 bases between them. Germline V lookup: CDR1 MNHEY, CDR2 SVGAGI. The CDR3 extends over 11 amino acids. The CDR3 loop reads CASGSSYEQYF. Written as DNA, the CDR3 is TGTGCCAGCGGGAGCTCCTACGAGCAGTACTTC.

The chain is built from TRBV12-3 or TRBV12-4 and TRBJ2-3, with 7 bases aligning to TRBD2. This CDR3 region has 12 residues. V lost 3 bases, J lost 6 bases, and 0 bases stayed unmatched. The chain's CDR3 is CASSFGGDTQYF. The DNA of the CDR3 is TGTGCCAGCAGTTTCGGGGGGGATACGCAGTATTTT.

On this clone itself: The same CDR3 can be traced to other DNA sequences in this sample. The CDR3 DNA sequence: TGTGCCAGCAGTTTTTCCTACGAGCAGTACTTC. It yields the protein CASSFSYEQYF. The J gene is TRBJ2-7, the V gene TRBV12-3 or TRBV12-4, with D unclear. Trimming pared 3 bases from V and 1 base from J, leaving 1 base between. This CDR3 comprises 11 residues.

With regard to this clone: Other DNA sequences from this sample encode an identical CDR3 as well. The rearrangement uses TRBV5-1 and TRBJ2-5; D unclear. CDR1 and CDR2 (germline): SGHRS, YFSETQ. The CDR3 totals 13 residues. V lost 1 base and J lost 1, with 5 bases in between. CDR3 residues: CASSLYSQETQYF. The DNA for the CDR3 is TGCGCCAGCAGCTTGTATAGCCAAGAGACCCAGTACTTC. Filled out from reference TRBV5-1 and TRBJ2-5, the complete variable domain reads KAGVTQTPRYLIKTRGQQVTLSCSPISGHRSVSWYQQTPGQGLQFLFEYFSETQRNKGNFPGRFSGRQFSNSRSEMNVSTLELGDSALYLCASSLYSQETQYFGPGTRLLVL.

The genes are TRBV14 and TRBJ1-1; D is undetermined. Germline assignment: CDR1 SGHDN and CDR2 FVKESK. The V and J ends lost 2 bases and 1 base respectively, with 17 bases between them. CDR3 length: 17 amino acids. The CDR3 loop reads CASSQSPLGLGNTEAFF. The CDR3 nucleotides read TGTGCCAGCAGCCAATCCCCCCTTGGACTTGGGAACACTGAAGCTTTCTTT.

The chain couples TRBV2 to TRBJ1-2, with TRBD1 identical over 7 bases. With 1 base clipped from V and 6 bases from J, the junction kept 5 bases outside the gene matches. Per germline, CDR1 SNHLY and CDR2 FYNNEI. This CDR3 has 14 amino acids. CDR3 sequence reads: CASSEGRQGHGYTF. The CDR3 nucleotides read TGTGCCAGCAGTGAAGGTCGACAGGGACATGGCTACACCTTC.

In the case of this clone: A junction boundary mismatches the germline segment, possibly from a read error. The chain employs TRBV2 and TRBJ2-7; 8 positions agree with TRBD2. Germline V gives CDR1 SNHLY, CDR2 FYNNEI. The CDR3 covers 13 residues. CDR3 nucleotides: TGTGCCAGCGCCCCCGGGGGGGGATACGGGCAGTACTTC. Its protein product is CASAPGGGYGQYF. The full variable domain, completed using reference TRBV2 and TRBJ2-7, is EPEVTQTPSHQVTQMGQEVILRCVPISNHLYFYWYRQILGQKVEFLVSFYNNEISEKSEIFDDQFSVERPDGSNFTLKIRSTKLEDSAMYFCASAPGGGYGQYFGPGTRLTVT.

V is TRBV5-5 and J is TRBJ2-2; TRBD1 is a possible D gene (5 bases). The germline V gene has CDR1 SGHKS and CDR2 YYEKEE (reference sequence). V lost 0 bases and J 5 bases, leaving 14 bases between the germline ends. This CDR3 has 16 amino acids. This CDR3 is CASSLAPDRVTGELFF. DNA for the CDR3: TGTGCCAGCAGCTTGGCCCCTGACAGAGTTACCGGGGAGCTGTTTTTT.

J is TRBJ2-6 and V is TRBV6-5; 7 bases align to TRBD2. Germline CDR1 and CDR2: MNHEY and SVGAGI. J lost 4 bases, V lost 6 bases, and 6 bases had no gene match. This CDR3 is built from 15 residues. The CDR3 nucleotides are TGTGCCAGCAGGGCGGGGGAAAGCGGGGCCAACGTCCTGACTTTC. It codes for CASRAGESGANVLTF.

The V gene is TRBV12-5, the J gene TRBJ2-7; D not resolved. From germline, CDR1 is LGHNT and CDR2 FRNRAP. V lost 4 bases and J 3 bases, leaving 4 bases between the germline ends. The CDR3 has 11 residues. The DNA for the CDR3 is TGTGCTAGTGGTTATTTCTACGAGCAGTACTTC. It is translated as CASGYFYEQYF.

The V call is TRBV27, the J call TRBJ2-5, with a tentative D call TRBD2 (6 bases). The length of the CDR3 is 13 residues. Trimming stripped 5 bases from V and 3 bases from J, with 10 bases between. The germline CDR1 and CDR2 sequences are MNHEY and SMNVEV (reference sequence). CDR3 DNA: TGTGCCAGCAGTCTCCGGGAGAAAGAGACCCAGTACTTC. As protein: CASSLREKETQYF.

V usage is TRBV18 and J usage is TRBJ1-2; unclear D gene. Germline assignment: CDR1 KGHSH and CDR2 LQKENI. The CDR3 spans 13 residues. V was clipped by 1 base and J by 8 bases, with 11 bases between them. The CDR3 bases are TGTGCCAGCTCACCACGGGATGCCCCCGGCTACACCTTC. Residues: CASSPRDAPGYTF. Looking up the rest from reference TRBV18 and TRBJ1-2 gives the full variable domain: NAGVMQNPRHLVRRRGQEARLRCSPMKGHSHVYWYRQLPEEGLKFMVYLQKENIIDESGMPKERFSAEFPKEGPSILRIQQVVRGDSAAYFCASSPRDAPGYTFGSGTRLTVV.

V is TRBV7-8 and J is TRBJ2-7; 8 bases are shared with TRBD2. The CDR3 extends over 15 amino acids. From germline, CDR1 is SGHVS and CDR2 FQNEAQ. After removal of 1 base from V and 1 base from J, the junction contained 3 bases not matched to a gene. The CDR3 DNA follows: TGTGCCAGCAGCTTAGAGAGCGGGGGTTCCTACGAGCAGTACTTC. Protein: CASSLESGGSYEQYF.

The chain employs TRBV7-2 and TRBJ1-5; perhaps TRBD1 as D (5 bases). The germline V gene has CDR1 SGHTA and CDR2 FQGNSA. CDR3 length: 15 amino acids. Trimming left V 6 bases short and J 6 bases short, with 18 bases between. The CDR3 DNA sequence: TGTGCCAGCAGTTTAACTTGGGGGGAAGGTCAGCCCCAGCATTTT. It encodes CASSLTWGEGQPQHF.

The chain joins TRBV11-2 to TRBJ2-3; no reliable D call. V lost 0 bases and J lost 2, with 9 bases in between. This CDR3 spans 15 amino acids. Germline CDR1 SGHAT, CDR2 FQNNGV. The DNA for the CDR3 is TGTGCCAGCAGCTTAGAACTGGGGTACACAGATACGCAGTATTTT. Residues: CASSLELGYTDTQYF. Drawing the rest from reference TRBV11-2 and TRBJ2-3, the complete variable domain is EAGVAQSPRYKIIEKRQSVAFWCNPISGHATLYWYQQILGQGPKLLIQFQNNGVVDDSQLPKDRFSAERLKGVDSTLKIQPAKLEDSAVYLCASSLELGYTDTQYFGPGTRLTVL.

This clone was observed a single time. This rearrangement joins TRBV20-1 to TRBJ2-1; D could derive from TRBD1 or TRBD2 (6 bases each). This CDR3 has 10 amino acids. Germline V gene sequence: CDR1 DFQATT, CDR2 SNEGSKA (reference sequence). With 7 bases removed from V and 9 bases from J, the gap between germline ends came to 10 bases. CDR3 loop: CSVGGGEQFF. The DNA for the CDR3 is TGCAGTGTTGGAGGGGGTGAGCAGTTCTTC.

This clone was observed once. V usage is TRBV19 and J usage is TRBJ1-5, with a weak D call TRBD1 (5 bases). In germline, CDR1 is LNHDA, CDR2 SQIVND (reference sequence). V lost 1 base, J lost 7 bases, and 11 bases lay in between. CDR3 length: 14 amino acids. The CDR3 sequence: CASSIGGPEQPQHF. For the CDR3, the DNA is TGTGCCAGTAGTATAGGGGGCCCGGAGCAGCCCCAGCATTTT. The full variable domain, completed using reference TRBV19 and TRBJ1-5, is DGGITQSPKYLFRKEGQNVTLSCEQNLNHDAMYWYRQDPGQGLRLIYYSQIVNDFQKGDIAEGYSVSREKKESFPLTVTSAQKNPTAFYLCASSIGGPEQPQHFGDGTRLSIL.